A single sample gave rise to the 25 T cell receptor beta chains below, sequenced in a study of cytomegalovirus exposure and HLA in healthy donors. PCR was performed using 60 Vbeta and 13 Jbeta primers. TCRdb keeps only in-frame clones here, not all; method: immunoSEQ multiplex PCR. Found here are about 70,000 clones, more than 75% of them singletons; the top ten hold around 3%. Source material: PBMCs. These receptors originate from a girl aged 5 to 17 in good health and CMV-seropositive.

This clone was detected a few times. This rearrangement joins TRBV5-1 to TRBJ2-5; the D gene is possibly TRBD2 (5 bases). V shed 2 bases and J shed 3 bases, with 14 bases lying between them. Germline CDR1 reads SGHRS; CDR2 reads YFSETQ. The CDR3 spans 15 residues. CDR3 region: CASSFYHPGEETQYF. In DNA, the CDR3 is TGCGCCAGCAGCTTCTACCACCCCGGGGAAGAGACCCAGTACTTC.

The V gene is TRBV7-9, the J gene TRBJ2-3, with a possible D match to TRBD2 (5 bases). V lost 4 bases and J 2 bases, leaving 7 bases between the germline ends. The CDR3 contains 13 residues. In germline, CDR1 is SEHNR, CDR2 FQNEAQ (reference sequence). The CDR3 spells CASSSDFTDTQYF. The CDR3 bases are TGTGCCAGCAGCTCGGACTTCACAGATACGCAGTATTTT. The variable domain in full, completed from reference TRBV7-9 and TRBJ2-3, reads DTGVSQNPRHKITKRGQNVTFRCDPISEHNRLYWYRQTLGQGPEFLTYFQNEAQLEKSRLLSDRFSAERPKGSFSTLEIQRTEQGDSAMYLCASSSDFTDTQYFGPGTRLTVL.

This clone was seen a single time. This rearrangement joins TRBV7-2 to TRBJ2-5, with 8 bases aligning to TRBD2. Trimming removed 5 bases from V and 2 bases from J; junction bases left unmatched: 10. This CDR3 has 16 amino acids. Germline CDR1 SGHTA, CDR2 FQGNSA. The CDR3 DNA reads TGTGCCAGCAGCCAGACTAGCGCGAGGGGACAAGAGACCCAGTACTTC. Its translation is CASSQTSARGQETQYF.

This rearrangement joins TRBV27 to TRBJ2-7; D gene unclear. Trimming stripped 5 bases from V and 3 bases from J, with 11 bases between. The V gene's germline CDR1 is MNHEY and CDR2 SMNVEV (reference sequence). The CDR3 is made up of 13 amino acids. The CDR3: CASSPIPGYEQYF. DNA of the CDR3: TGTGCCAGCAGTCCAATACCGGGCTACGAGCAGTACTTC.

This clone was detected a few times. The chain uses TRBV4-1 and TRBJ2-3; 7 bases are shared with TRBD2. Germline V gene data show CDR1 as MGHRA and CDR2 as YSYEKL. J gave up 5 bases and V 3 bases, and 11 bases lay outside the gene matches. The CDR3 spans 16 residues. CDR3 region: CASSQERGLQGDTQYF. The CDR3 DNA reads TGCGCCAGCAGCCAGGAGCGGGGCCTTCAGGGAGATACGCAGTATTTT.

The table lists this clone with a few counts. The chain is built from TRBV5-6 and TRBJ1-1; a possible D gene is TRBD1 (6 bases). The CDR3 covers 14 residues. Germline assignment: CDR1 SGHDT and CDR2 YYEEEE. The V end lost 1 base, the J end lost 4 bases, and 11 bases lay between the germline ends. CDR3 bases: TGTGCCAGCAGCTTGTATCAGGGGAGCACTGAAGCTTTCTTT. Its protein is CASSLYQGSTEAFF.

The chain is built from TRBV4-1 and TRBJ1-3; possibly TRBD1 for D (6 bases). Trimming pared 4 bases from V and 4 bases from J, leaving 11 bases between. The germline gives CDR1 MGHRA, CDR2 YSYEKL. The CDR3 has 14 residues. CDR3 sequence: CASSPRTAGNTIYF. As DNA, the CDR3 is TGCGCCAGCAGCCCCCGGACAGCCGGAAACACCATATATTTT.

The genes are TRBV5-6 and TRBJ1-3, with TRBD1 as a possible D gene (6 bases). V was clipped by 3 bases and J by 1 base, with 8 bases between them. There are 14 residues in the CDR3. Germline values: CDR1 SGHDT, CDR2 YYEEEE. The chain's CDR3 is CASSSQGSGNTIYF. The CDR3 DNA sequence: TGTGCCAGCAGCTCACAGGGTTCTGGAAACACCATATATTTT.

This clone was observed a single time. The genes are TRBV28 and TRBJ2-1, with 7 nucleotides matching TRBD1. There are 16 residues in the CDR3. CDR1 is MDHEN and CDR2 is SYDVKM in the germline V gene. V dropped 6 bases and J dropped 0; count of bases not matched to a gene: 8. CDR3 region: CASRTLQGSSYNEQFF. Written as DNA, the CDR3 is TGTGCCAGCAGAACATTACAGGGGAGCTCCTACAATGAGCAGTTCTTC.

The chain joins TRBV6-5 to TRBJ1-2, with TRBD1 matching over 9 bases. The CDR3 runs 14 residues. The V segment lost 5 bases and the J segment 6 bases; nucleotides outside the gene matches: 7. CDR1 and CDR2 (germline): MNHEY, SVGAGI. The CDR3 DNA sequence: TGTGCCAGCAGTCGCGGACAGGGGTTTGATGGCTACACCTTC. Translating it yields CASSRGQGFDGYTF.

The J gene is TRBJ2-2, the V gene TRBV28, with D unclear. The CDR3 is 12 amino acids. Germline assignment: CDR1 MDHEN and CDR2 SYDVKM. Trimming stripped 6 bases from V and 2 bases from J, with 4 bases between. The CDR3 loop reads CASSQNTGELFF. The CDR3 bases are TGTGCCAGCAGCCAAAACACCGGGGAGCTGTTTTTT.

This clone was seen more than once but under ten times. CDR3 sequence: CAWSVRGPAGNTIYF. The CDR3, as DNA: TGTGCCTGGAGTGTACGCGGGCCCGCTGGAAACACCATATATTTT. The V call is TRBV30, the J call TRBJ1-3; D is unresolved. V dropped 0 bases and J dropped 2 bases, with 11 bases sitting between them. This CDR3 comprises 15 residues. In germline, CDR1 is GTSNPN, CDR2 SVGIG (reference sequence).

J is TRBJ2-2 and V is TRBV10-3, with TRBD2 as a possible D gene (5 bases). Germline-derived CDR1 and CDR2 are ENHRY and SYGVKD. Trimming cost V 8 bases and J 5 bases, with 9 bases left between them. The CDR3 is made up of 12 amino acids. The CDR3 loop reads CAIGAVTGELFF. The CDR3 coding sequence is TGTGCCATCGGAGCGGTGACCGGGGAGCTGTTTTTT.

The rearrangement links TRBV6-4 to TRBJ1-2; the D is unclear. CDR3 size: 13 residues. Germline CDR1 MRHNA, CDR2 SNTAGT. Trimming cost V 5 bases and J 5 bases, with 12 bases left between them. The CDR3 reads CASSPFPLYGYTF. DNA for the CDR3: TGTGCCAGCAGTCCGTTCCCCTTGTATGGCTACACCTTC.

The chain couples TRBV14 to TRBJ2-3; weak D call: TRBD2 (5 bases). V was trimmed by 0 bases and J by 8 bases, leaving 12 bases between them. This CDR3 comprises 14 residues. Germline CDR1 reads SGHDN; CDR2 reads FVKESK. CDR3 sequence: CASSQDHRGGTQYF. In nucleotides, the CDR3 is TGTGCCAGCAGCCAAGATCACCGGGGTGGTACGCAGTATTTT.

This clone came up a few times. The V and J genes are TRBV7-8 and TRBJ2-1; D is undetermined. With 2 bases removed from V and 5 bases from J, the gap between germline ends came to 10 bases. This CDR3 is built from 14 residues. The germline V gene has CDR1 SGHVS and CDR2 FQNEAQ. The CDR3 region has the DNA TGTGCCAGCAGCTTATTCCCACAGAACAATGAGCAGTTCTTC. Translated: CASSLFPQNNEQFF.

The V call is TRBV9, the J call TRBJ2-7; TRBD1 matches 7 bases. CDR3 length equals 15 residues. The junction had 8 bases not matched to a gene; V was cut back by 3 bases and J by 2 bases. The germline CDR1 and CDR2 sequences are SGDLS and YYNGEE. For the CDR3, the DNA is TGTGCCAGCAGCGGGTCCGGGACAGTGACCTACGAGCAGTACTTC. Residues: CASSGSGTVTYEQYF.

The rearrangement joins TRBV6-4 to TRBJ1-2, with 9 bases aligning to TRBD1. CDR3 length: 16 amino acids. The germline V gene has CDR1 MRHNA and CDR2 SNTAGT. V shed 6 bases, J shed 0 bases, and the junction held 8 bases outside the gene matches. CDR3 loop: CASSAGTGMANYGYTF. Written as DNA, the CDR3 is TGTGCCAGCAGCGCCGGGACAGGGATGGCTAACTATGGCTACACCTTC.

In this sample, this clone turned up a few times. V and J are TRBV10-3 and TRBJ1-4; D perhaps matches TRBD1 (5 bases). Germline CDR1 reads ENHRY; CDR2 reads SYGVKD. The CDR3 length is 14 residues. The ends were cut back, 6 bases at V and 8 bases at J, with 16 bases in the middle. CDR3: CAISPGRDGEKLFF. The CDR3 DNA sequence: TGTGCCATCAGCCCGGGGAGGGACGGCGAAAAACTGTTTTTT.

This sequence joins TRBV5-6 and TRBJ1-1; TRBD1 might be the D (5 bases). The V and J ends lost 3 bases and 7 bases respectively, with 10 bases between them. Germline values: CDR1 SGHDT, CDR2 YYEEEE. CDR3 length: 12 residues. CDR3 sequence: CASSWGGVEAFF. DNA of the CDR3: TGTGCCAGCAGCTGGGGAGGGGTTGAAGCTTTCTTT.

The CDR3 sequence: CASSDRDNYSPLHF. The CDR3, as DNA: TGTGCCAGCAGTGACCGGGACAATTATTCACCCCTCCACTTT. V usage is TRBV27 and J usage is TRBJ1-6; D perhaps matches TRBD1 (6 bases). Germline assignment: CDR1 MNHEY and CDR2 SMNVEV (reference sequence). The CDR3 sequence is 14 residues long. V lost 5 bases to trimming and J lost 8 bases, with 13 bases between them.

The chain combines TRBV2 with TRBJ2-7, with D perhaps matching TRBD2 (5 bases). The CDR3 extends over 14 amino acids. The V gene lost 7 bases and the J gene lost 0 bases, with 13 bases spanning the gap. Germline CDR1 reads SNHLY; CDR2 reads FYNNEI. The CDR3 DNA sequence: TGTGCCAGCAAAACTAGACCATCCTCCTACGAGCAGTACTTC. Translated: CASKTRPSSYEQYF. Combining the CDR3 with reference TRBV2 and TRBJ2-7 gives the whole variable domain EPEVTQTPSHQVTQMGQEVILRCVPISNHLYFYWYRQILGQKVEFLVSFYNNEISEKSEIFDDQFSVERPDGSNFTLKIRSTKLEDSAMYFCASKTRPSSYEQYFGPGTRLTVT.

The V call is TRBV5-1, the J call TRBJ2-3; TRBD2 agrees at 7 bases. CDR1 and CDR2 (germline): SGHRS, YFSETQ. The CDR3 contains 17 residues. J was trimmed by 0 bases and V by 7 bases; bases with no gene match: 14. CDR3: CASAKPGGPKSTDTQYF. CDR3 nucleotides: TGCGCCAGCGCCAAACCGGGAGGTCCAAAAAGCACAGATACGCAGTATTTT.

The V and J genes are TRBV9 and TRBJ2-1; TRBD2 matches at 9 bases. The V gene end was trimmed by 6 bases and the J gene end by 9 bases; junction bases not matched to a gene: 10. This CDR3 comprises 14 residues. Germline loops: CDR1 SGDLS, CDR2 YYNGEE. DNA of the CDR3: TGTGCCAGCACCGCGGGAGGGCCTGAGGGTGAGCAGTTCTTC. Protein product: CASTAGGPEGEQFF. Filled out from reference TRBV9 and TRBJ2-1, the complete variable domain reads DSGVTQTPKHLITATGQRVTLRCSPRSGDLSVYWYQQSLDQGLQFLIQYYNGEERAKGNILERFSAQQFPDLHSELNLSSLELGDSALYFCASTAGGPEGEQFFGPGTRLTVL.

This chain links TRBV28 with TRBJ2-7; maybe TRBD2 (6 bases). The germline V gene has CDR1 MDHEN and CDR2 SYDVKM. The CDR3 is 16 amino acids. Trimming shortened V by 3 bases and J by 3 bases, and 18 bases separated the two germline ends. DNA for the CDR3: TGTGCCAGCAGTTTGAGGAGGGCCCTGAAAGGCTACGAGCAGTACTTC. As protein: CASSLRRALKGYEQYF.